The following is a T cell receptor beta chain sequence with its context. The data derive from a study of blood T cell repertoires in COVID-19. On the study more broadly: COVID-19 samples from acute and convalescent phases originated in the United States, Italy and Spain. Nucleic acid was either cDNA or gDNA, and it came from T cells, B-cell-depleted T cells, or PBMCs.

Followed over time, Seattle patients had been enrolled while infection was active. Under the authors' procedure: Reference gene primer amplification gave nucleated cell count estimates. This table comes from immunoSEQ multiplex PCR, and its TCRdb copy is limited to in-frame clones, with some not included. That table supplies the V and J calls and clone size; D and trimming were determined from the DNA. The top ten clones hold about 7.8% of a sample with about 160,000 clones, less than 85% of them seen once. This TCR was sampled from an older woman with COVID-19, enrolled during active disease. The sample consisted of peripheral blood.

The chain's CDR3 is CASSEGGRGYTF. CDR3 sequence (DNA): TGCGCCAGCAGTGAGGGGGGGAGGGGCTACACCTTC. The V and J genes are TRBV10-2 and TRBJ1-2; possible D gene TRBD1, 5 bases. This CDR3 is 12 amino acids long. Between the trimmed V and J ends, which lost 2 bases and 8 bases, there was a span of 9 bases. Looked up from germline, CDR1 is WSHSY and CDR2 is SAAADI.